These 27 T cell receptor beta chains originate from one sample sequenced in a study of vaccination and CD4 T cells after COVID-19. Cultured CD4+ T cell DNA was sequenced using the Oncomine TCR Beta short-read assay. TCRdb processed the PCR reads anew with MiXCR; each CDR3 protein has one entry. The table includes about 5,700 distinct CDR3 sequences, 25% to 35% detected once. Their cognate antigens are unknown. The treatment denotes: roughly 11-day PBMC culture with coronavirus spike peptide pools or control peptides (ViraFEST assay). The sequenced sample was CD4+ T cells from blood, cultured in vitro, obtained after SARS-CoV-2 vaccination. The receptors were gathered from a human donor who had recovered from COVID-19.

The chain has TRBV10-1 and TRBJ1-2; 9 bases match TRBD1. From germline, CDR1 is WNHNN and CDR2 SYGVQD (reference sequence). V lost 3 bases to trimming and J lost 6 bases; unmatched junction nucleotides: 8. This CDR3 contains 15 residues. CDR3 in amino acids: CASSDPGQGKDGYTF. CDR3 DNA sequence: TGCGCCAGCAGTGACCCAGGACAGGGGAAGGATGGCTACACCTTC.

The chain carries TRBV4-1 and TRBJ2-1; 11 nucleotides agree with TRBD2. The junction had 5 bases not matched to a gene; V was cut back by 1 base and J by 0 bases. The germline V gene has CDR1 MGHRA and CDR2 YSYEKL. The CDR3 sequence is 18 residues long. The CDR3 DNA is TGCGCCAGCAGCCAAGCCCCCGGGACTAGCGGCTCCTACAATGAGCAGTTCTTC. Amino acid sequence: CASSQAPGTSGSYNEQFF.

V is TRBV14 and J is TRBJ2-3; D uncertain. Per the germline V gene, CDR1 is SGHDN and CDR2 is FVKESK. This CDR3 comprises 14 residues. The V end lost 6 bases, the J end lost 0 bases, and 10 bases lay between the germline ends. The CDR3 coding sequence is TGTGCCAGCAGGCACCACGGAAGCACAGATACGCAGTATTTT. Translated: CASRHHGSTDTQYF.

The chain combines TRBV5-4 with TRBJ2-7; possibly TRBD1 or TRBD2 for D (6 bases each). This CDR3 contains 20 residues. Trimming removed 4 bases at V and 4 bases at J, with 33 bases between. The germline V gene has CDR1 SGHNT and CDR2 YYREEE (reference sequence). In nucleotides, the CDR3 is TGTGCCAGCAGCCTGAGCCCTCTAGCGTATCGAAAGGGGGATCCATACGAGCAGTACTTC. Amino acid sequence: CASSLSPLAYRKGDPYEQYF.

The V call is TRBV2, the J call TRBJ2-7, with TRBD2 matching 7 bases. V was pared by 6 bases and J by 2 bases, with 7 bases of the junction left unmatched. CDR1 is SNHLY and CDR2 is FYNNEI in the germline V gene. The CDR3 has 14 amino acids. The CDR3 DNA sequence: TGTGCCAGCAGCACTGGGGGGGACCCCTACGAGCAGTACTTC. Protein: CASSTGGDPYEQYF. Looking up the rest from reference TRBV2 and TRBJ2-7 gives the full variable domain: EPEVTQTPSHQVTQMGQEVILRCVPISNHLYFYWYRQILGQKVEFLVSFYNNEISEKSEIFDDQFSVERPDGSNFTLKIRSTKLEDSAMYFCASSTGGDPYEQYFGPGTRLTVT.

The rearrangement joins TRBV11-2 to TRBJ2-1; 13 nucleotides line up with TRBD2. The CDR3 covers 17 residues. Germline CDR1 and CDR2: SGHAT and FQNNGV. J was trimmed by 4 bases and V by 1 base; bases with no gene match: 4. The CDR3 reads CASSLGTSGGVYNEQFF. In DNA, the CDR3 is TGTGCCAGCAGCTTAGGGACTAGCGGGGGTGTATACAATGAGCAGTTCTTC. The full variable domain, rest sourced from reference TRBV11-2 and TRBJ2-1, is EAGVAQSPRYKIIEKRQSVAFWCNPISGHATLYWYQQILGQGPKLLIQFQNNGVVDDSQLPKDRFSAERLKGVDSTLKIQPAKLEDSAVYLCASSLGTSGGVYNEQFFGPGTRLTVL.

This clonotype was detected only a few times. The CDR3 DNA is TGTGCCAGCAGTTTACCCGGGAGTTCACCCCTCCACTTT. Translation: CASSLPGSSPLHF. V is TRBV28 and J is TRBJ1-6; D gene ambiguous. Germline loops: CDR1 MDHEN, CDR2 SYDVKM. V lost 2 bases, J lost 9 bases, and 8 bases lay in between. The CDR3 has 13 amino acids. Looking up the rest from reference TRBV28 and TRBJ1-6 gives the full variable domain: DVKVTQSSRYLVKRTGEKVFLECVQDMDHENMFWYRQDPGLGLRLIYFSYDVKMKEKGDIPEGYSVSREKKERFSLILESASTNQTSMYLCASSLPGSSPLHFGNGTRLTVT.

In its sample, this clonotype ranks as medium-sized. The chain is built from TRBV6-1 and TRBJ1-6, with 9 bases fitting TRBD1. The length of the CDR3 is 16 residues. CDR1 is MNHNS, CDR2 SASEGT, per germline. Trimming cost V 7 bases and J 8 bases; bases outside gene matches: 12. Here the CDR3 reads CASTSRSGTGYSPLHF. CDR3 nucleotides: TGTGCCAGCACCAGCCGATCCGGGACAGGGTATTCACCCCTCCACTTT.

This clonotype is medium-sized (0.01 to 0.1%) in the sample. This chain connects TRBV7-9 to TRBJ2-5; 7 nucleotides line up with TRBD2. The length of the CDR3 is 13 residues. Germline CDR1 is SEHNR and CDR2 is FQNEAQ (reference sequence). Germline trimming cut 2 bases from V and 5 bases from J; bases unmatched to any gene: 2. The CDR3 DNA follows: TGTGCCAGCAGCTTACCCGGGGGGGAGACCCAGTACTTC. Its protein product is CASSLPGGETQYF.

This rearrangement joins TRBV27 to TRBJ2-3, with 7 bases identical to TRBD2. J gave up 1 base and V 4 bases, and 11 bases lay outside the gene matches. Germline V CDR1 and CDR2: MNHEY, SMNVEV (reference sequence). The CDR3 has 17 amino acids. The CDR3 sequence is CASSSSATSTRTDTQYF. The DNA for the CDR3 is TGTGCCAGCAGTTCCTCCGCGACTAGCACCCGCACAGATACGCAGTATTTT.

By share, this clonotype counts as medium-sized. The gene calls are TRBV20-1 and TRBJ2-7, with D tentatively TRBD2 (6 bases). CDR1 is DFQATT, CDR2 SNEGSKA, per germline (reference sequence). CDR3 length: 11 residues. In DNA form, the CDR3 reads TGCAGCCCCGGGAGCTCCTACGAGCAGTACTTC. Protein: CSPGSSYEQYF.

CDR3 nucleotides: TGTGCCAGCAGCTTCTCCAGGGGGCGTTCTGTGAACACTGAAGCTTTCTTT. Translated: CASSFSRGRSVNTEAFF. J is TRBJ1-1 and V is TRBV28; 8 bases are a match to TRBD1. With V trimmed by 6 bases and J by 0 bases, 12 bases remained unmatched. Germline CDR1 and CDR2: MDHEN and SYDVKM. CDR3 length: 17 residues.

The V call is TRBV5-1, the J call TRBJ2-7, with TRBD1 matching 7 bases. There are 13 residues in the CDR3. Germline V CDR1 and CDR2: SGHRS, YFSETQ. Unmatched junction bases numbered 3, after V lost 2 bases and J lost 4 bases. This CDR3 is CASSFGTAYEQYF. CDR3 nucleotides: TGCGCCAGCAGCTTCGGGACAGCTTACGAGCAGTACTTC.

The chain is built from TRBV5-4 and TRBJ1-1; D perhaps matches TRBD1 (6 bases). Germline lookup yields CDR1 SGHNT and CDR2 YYREEE (reference sequence). This CDR3 has 14 amino acids. The germline V and J ends were trimmed by 4 bases and 10 bases, with 20 bases remaining between them. In DNA, the CDR3 is TGTGCCAGCAGCGGGGGCCGAACCAGGGACGGAGCTTTCTTT. This translates into CASSGGRTRDGAFF.

This clonotype has more than one count but fewer than ten. This chain joins TRBV19 and TRBJ2-7, with TRBD1 identical over 7 bases. In germline, CDR1 is LNHDA, CDR2 SQIVND (reference sequence). V was clipped by 4 bases and J by 2 bases; unmatched bases: 2. CDR3 size: 13 residues. CDR3 protein: CASSRGQTYEQYF. The CDR3, as DNA: TGTGCCAGTAGTAGGGGACAGACCTACGAGCAGTACTTC.

Within the sample, this clonotype is medium-sized. This chain uses TRBV7-9 with TRBJ2-7; D is possibly TRBD1 or TRBD2 (7 bases each). Trimming took 7 bases from V and 3 from J, leaving 13 bases between them. CDR3 length equals 13 residues. From germline, CDR1 is SEHNR and CDR2 FQNEAQ (reference sequence). The CDR3 bases are TGTGCCAGCACAGGGGGGGGGATCTACGAGCAGTACTTC. Translated, it gives CASTGGGIYEQYF. The variable domain in full, with the rest retrieved from reference TRBV7-9 and TRBJ2-7, is DTGVSQNPRHKITKRGQNVTFRCDPISEHNRLYWYRQTLGQGPEFLTYFQNEAQLEKSRLLSDRFSAERPKGSFSTLEIQRTEQGDSAMYLCASTGGGIYEQYFGPGTRLTVT.

J is TRBJ2-7 and V is TRBV18; 12 nucleotides align to TRBD1. In germline, CDR1 is KGHSH, CDR2 LQKENI. This CDR3 is 15 amino acids long. Unmatched junction bases numbered 2, after V lost 2 bases and J lost 3 bases. DNA of the CDR3: TGTGCCAGCTCACCAGGGACAGGGGGCTACTACGAGCAGTACTTC. As protein: CASSPGTGGYYEQYF.

This clonotype was recorded once. This chain links TRBV11-2 with TRBJ1-6; D ambiguous. CDR3 length: 14 amino acids. Germline loops: CDR1 SGHAT, CDR2 FQNNGV. V gave up 3 bases and J gave up 10 bases, with 13 bases separating them. CDR3 amino acids: CASSFNSGRSPLHF. CDR3 DNA sequence: TGTGCCAGCAGCTTCAACTCCGGGCGGTCACCCCTCCACTTT.

This clonotype is medium-sized (0.01 to 0.1%) within its sample. The V call is TRBV25-1, the J call TRBJ2-7, with 8 bases matching TRBD1. V shed 5 bases and J 4 bases; nucleotides not matched to a gene: 7. The CDR3 totals 14 residues. The V gene's germline CDR1 is MGHDK and CDR2 SYGVNS. The DNA for the CDR3 is TGTGCCAGCAGTCCCGGACAGGGTAGGTACGAGCAGTACTTC. Residues: CASSPGQGRYEQYF.

V gene TRBV20-1 combines with J gene TRBJ2-1, with 11 bases aligning to TRBD1. V was pared by 3 bases and J by 6 bases, with 7 bases of the junction left unmatched. The germline V gene has CDR1 DFQATT and CDR2 SNEGSKA (reference sequence). CDR3 length equals 15 residues. The CDR3 DNA is TGCAGTGCTAGGGCCCGGGACAGGGGGGGCAATGAGCAGTTCTTC. It encodes CSARARDRGGNEQFF.

This clonotype showed up just a few times. The chain recombines TRBV20-1 with TRBJ2-3; D assignment may be TRBD1 or TRBD2 (7 bases each). The CDR3 runs to 16 residues. Germline V gives CDR1 DFQATT, CDR2 SNEGSKA (reference sequence). Trimming left V 0 bases short and J 5 bases short, with 18 bases between. In DNA, the CDR3 is TGCAGTGCTAGAGATCCCAGGGGGGGCCTCAAAGATACGCAGTATTTT. Residues: CSARDPRGGLKDTQYF.

This clonotype was recorded a few times. This chain connects TRBV20-1 to TRBJ2-1, with 7 bases fitting TRBD2. CDR1 DFQATT and CDR2 SNEGSKA come from the germline V gene (reference sequence). J gave up 4 bases and V 6 bases, and 6 bases lay outside the gene matches. The CDR3 extends over 13 amino acids. The DNA for the CDR3 is TGCAGTGCCCGCCGGACTAGATACAATGAGCAGTTCTTC. Translating it yields CSARRTRYNEQFF.

This clonotype was counted a few times. The chain joins TRBV4-2 to TRBJ2-1; D possibly corresponds to TRBD2 (7 bases). The length of the CDR3 is 15 residues. V dropped 0 bases and J dropped 11 bases, with 17 bases sitting between them. The V gene's germline CDR1 is LGHNA and CDR2 YNFKEQ. CDR3 DNA: TGTGCCAGCAGCCAAGATTGGGGAGGGGGGACCAAGCAGTTCTTC. Protein sequence: CASSQDWGGGTKQFF.

The genes are TRBV15 and TRBJ2-1, with D maybe TRBD1 (5 bases). CDR3 size: 13 residues. V was shortened by 0 bases and J by 12 bases, with 12 bases between the two germline ends. Germline V gives CDR1 LNHNV, CDR2 YYDKDF (reference sequence). The CDR3 loop is CATSRDGQGGQFF. DNA for the CDR3: TGTGCCACCAGCAGAGATGGGCAGGGCGGGCAGTTCTTC.

The V gene is TRBV28, the J gene TRBJ2-7; TRBD1 matches 9 bases. This CDR3 comprises 15 residues. Trimming cost V 5 bases and J 6 bases; bases outside gene matches: 11. Germline CDR1 MDHEN, CDR2 SYDVKM. The CDR3, as DNA: TGTGCCAGCAGTCTCCCCACAGGGGGCCCCCTCGAGCAGTACTTC. Its translation: CASSLPTGGPLEQYF.

V gene TRBV7-9 combines with J gene TRBJ2-7; D unclear. The CDR3 runs 12 residues. Germline V gene sequence: CDR1 SEHNR, CDR2 FQNEAQ (reference sequence). The V end was cut by 1 base, the J end by 6 bases, with 7 bases between. The CDR3 coding sequence is TGTGCCAGCAGCTTAGTCGCCTCCGAGCAGTACTTC. Its translation is CASSLVASEQYF.

The chain employs TRBV6-5 and TRBJ1-6; possibly TRBD1 for D (5 bases). Trimming left V 4 bases short and J 7 bases short, with 11 bases between. Germline V gene lookup returns CDR1 MNHEY and CDR2 SVGAGI. The CDR3 has 14 residues. The chain's CDR3 is CASSFQTENSPLHF. As DNA, the CDR3 is TGTGCCAGCAGTTTCCAGACAGAGAATTCACCCCTCCACTTT.